This T cell receptor beta chain was sequenced during a study of regulatory T cells in long-lasting Graves disease. Study-wide context: Patients with persistent Graves' disease had over 5 years of antithyroid drugs and persistent TSH receptor antibodies. Study results and caveats: Under persistent disease, TRBV28, TRBJ1-2 and TRBJ2-5 were used preferentially. Public clonotype sharing was higher in persistent than newly diagnosed patients.

This clonotype was detected ten times or more. Antigen: not known. The germline V gene has CDR1 MNHEY and CDR2 SMNVEV (reference sequence). The CDR3 contains 13 residues. Trimming removed 4 bases from V and 3 bases from J; junction bases left unmatched: 2. Regarding time point: persistent/refractory GD, antithyroid drugs over 5 years with positive TRAb. PBMC RNA was the source of the TCR library. According to the study, TCR beta libraries were built with iRepertoire HTBI primers and CDR3-region Arm-PCR. MiXCR, run by TCRdb on the multiplex PCR reads, gives a single entry per CDR3 protein. The table has around 460,000 distinct CDR3 sequences, 20% to 25% seen once.

V gene TRBV27 combines with J gene TRBJ2-7; 8 bases are a match to TRBD1. The TCR sequence derives from a female donor with Graves disease. The sample here was peripheral blood mononuclear cells (PBMCs), taken when the disease was refractory, from a patient treated with antithyroid drugs. Written as DNA, the CDR3 is TGTGCCAGCAGTTACAGGGGGAACTACGAGCAGTACTTC. Amino acids: CASSYRGNYEQYF.